The 17 T cell receptor beta chains listed next were all sequenced from one sample in a study of lymphopenia after photon versus proton radiotherapy (dated 2019 in TCRdb). The library was produced with the immunoSEQ multiplex PCR assay. The table was pulled from immuneACCESS by TCRdb, which kept in-frame rearrangements only. Such tables lose some clones; where checked, under half of the loss comes from unresolved V genes, and the rest has no known cause. The sample contains around 42,000 clones, approximately 85% of them found a single time. The ten top clones hold over 2% of the sample. This material consisted of peripheral blood, taken from a patient treated with photon-based radiotherapy. The receptors shown here come from a man aged 40-49 years with gastric cancer.

In its sample, this clone was seen a few times. The chain carries TRBV7-2 and TRBJ2-5; D unclear. Trimming removed 4 bases from V and 2 bases from J, with 11 bases in between. The germline gives CDR1 SGHTA, CDR2 FQGNSA. The CDR3 is 14 amino acids. The DNA of the CDR3 is TGTGCCAGCAGCTATGACACGTTTCAAGAGACCCAGTACTTC. Encoded protein: CASSYDTFQETQYF.

This clone was recorded only once. The chain is built from TRBV30 and TRBJ1-2; no clear D gene. The V gene's germline CDR1 is GTSNPN and CDR2 SVGIG (reference sequence). The CDR3 runs 11 residues. The CDR3 sequence is CAEGSGYGYTF. The CDR3 nucleotides are TGTGCGGAGGGATCAGGCTATGGCTACACCTTC.

In the case of this clone: A much larger clonotype is one base distant, so this may be a read error. The chain couples TRBV7-3 to TRBJ1-1; 8 nucleotides match TRBD1. The trim removed 4 bases at V and 1 base at J, leaving 2 bases unmatched. This CDR3 has 14 residues. Germline V CDR1 and CDR2: SGHTA, FQGTGA. CDR3 region: CASSSQGGNTEAFF. For the CDR3, the DNA is TGTGCCAGCAGCTCACAGGGGGGGAACACTGAAGCTTTCTTT. The whole variable domain, filled in from reference TRBV7-3 and TRBJ1-1, reads GAGVSQTPSNKVTEKGKYVELRCDPISGHTALYWYRQSLGQGPEFLIYFQGTGAADDSGLPNDRFFAVRPEGSVSTLKIQRTERGDSAVYLCASSSQGGNTEAFFGQGTRLTVV.

The count of this clone is one. The genes are TRBV27 and TRBJ2-6; 9 bases match TRBD1. The germline gives CDR1 MNHEY, CDR2 SMNVEV (reference sequence). This CDR3 has 19 amino acids. V lost 1 base to trimming and J lost 1 base; unmatched junction nucleotides: 8. This chain's CDR3 is CASSLYKQGASSGANVLTF. CDR3 in DNA: TGTGCCAGCAGTTTATATAAACAGGGGGCTTCTTCTGGGGCCAACGTCCTGACTTTC.

The V call is TRBV5-1, the J call TRBJ2-7, with no clear D. The V gene lost 2 bases and the J gene lost 2 bases, with 8 bases spanning the gap. Germline-derived CDR1 and CDR2 are SGHRS and YFSETQ. CDR3 size: 13 residues. CDR3 DNA: TGCGCCAGCAGCTTCCAGGACCCCTACGAGCAGTACTTC. This gives the protein CASSFQDPYEQYF.

The chain joins TRBV5-8 to TRBJ1-1; a weak D match, TRBD1 (6 bases). This CDR3 spans 14 amino acids. Between the trimmed V and J ends, which lost 2 bases and 4 bases, there was a span of 12 bases. Germline loops: CDR1 SGHTS, CDR2 YDEGEE. The chain's CDR3 is CASSLSPGATEAFF. The CDR3, as DNA: TGTGCCAGCAGCTTATCGCCAGGGGCCACTGAAGCTTTCTTT.

This clone has only one observation. This chain uses TRBV5-8 with TRBJ1-6; 9 nucleotides align to TRBD1. The CDR3 loop spans 19 amino acids. Losses at the gene ends were 4 bases for V and 5 bases for J; bases not matched to a gene: 16. Germline V gene lookup returns CDR1 SGHTS and CDR2 YDEGEE. CDR3 sequence: CASSQGQGTHPIDNSPLHF. The CDR3 nucleotides are TGTGCCAGCAGCCAAGGACAGGGGACCCATCCAATCGATAATTCACCCCTCCACTTT. Full variable domain (missing parts from reference TRBV5-8 and TRBJ1-6): EAGVTQSPTHLIKTRGQQATLRCSPISGHTSVYWYQQALGLGLQFLLWYDEGEERNRGNFPPRFSGRQFPNYSSELNVNALELEDSALYLCASSQGQGTHPIDNSPLHFGNGTRLTVT.

The chain uses TRBV7-2 and TRBJ2-6; 8 bases align to TRBD1. Trimming at V came to 5 bases and at J to 2 bases, leaving 5 bases not matched to a gene. The CDR3 spans 16 residues. The germline CDR1 and CDR2 sequences are SGHTA and FQGNSA. CDR3 coding DNA: TGTGCCAGCAGCAGACGGACAGGGCCTGGGGCCAACGTCCTGACTTTC. It specifies CASSRRTGPGANVLTF.

V and J are TRBV6-6 and TRBJ2-5; the D gene is possibly TRBD1 (6 bases). V was trimmed by 5 bases and J by 5 bases, leaving 15 bases between them. Germline-derived CDR1 and CDR2 are MNHNY and SVGAGI (reference sequence). CDR3 length: 14 amino acids. CDR3: CASSRTAPGETQYF. In nucleotides, the CDR3 is TGTGCCAGCAGTCGGACAGCCCCGGGGGAGACCCAGTACTTC.

The chain uses TRBV18 and TRBJ1-4, with D possibly TRBD1 on 5 matching bases. The germline V gene has CDR1 KGHSH and CDR2 LQKENI. Trimming stripped 4 bases from V and 4 bases from J, with 16 bases between. The CDR3 has 16 residues. This CDR3 is CASSLGAGEINEKLFF. The DNA of the CDR3 is TGTGCCAGCTCACTTGGGGCCGGGGAGATTAATGAAAAACTGTTTTTT.

In DNA form, the CDR3 reads TGTGCCAGCAGCGGGGACAGGTCATCCACCTACGAGCAGTACTTC. It yields the protein CASSGDRSSTYEQYF. The rearrangement links TRBV5-4 to TRBJ2-7; 8 bases line up with TRBD1. The CDR3 spans 15 residues. V gave up 4 bases and J gave up 2 bases; unmatched junction bases: 8. CDR1 and CDR2 from the germline V gene are SGHNT and YYREEE (reference sequence).

V usage is TRBV9 and J usage is TRBJ2-3; TRBD2 matches at 8 bases. The junction had 6 bases not matched to a gene; V was cut back by 0 bases and J by 6 bases. The CDR3 contains 15 residues. Per germline, CDR1 SGDLS and CDR2 YYNGEE. The CDR3 coding sequence is TGTGCCAGCAGCGTAGACGGGGGGGCCCTTGATACGCAGTATTTT. It yields the protein CASSVDGGALDTQYF.

In its sample, this clone is medium-sized (0.01 to 0.1%). The chain carries TRBV7-9 and TRBJ2-3; D remains unclear. V was shortened by 6 bases and J by 6 bases, with 10 bases between the two germline ends. Germline V lookup: CDR1 SEHNR, CDR2 FQNEAQ (reference sequence). This CDR3 has 12 amino acids. The CDR3 DNA sequence: TGTGCCAGCAGTCAGGTCGGGGATACGCAGTATTTT. This gives the protein CASSQVGDTQYF.

The chain combines TRBV4-2 with TRBJ2-1; D might be TRBD2 (5 bases). CDR1 is LGHNA and CDR2 is YNFKEQ in the germline V gene. This CDR3 has 16 amino acids. Trimming took 1 base from V and 7 from J, leaving 17 bases between them. CDR3 amino acids: CASSQVGGYRLNEQFF. As DNA, the CDR3 is TGTGCCAGCAGCCAAGTAGGCGGGTACCGGCTTAATGAGCAGTTCTTC.

This chain uses TRBV4-1 with TRBJ1-2, with unresolved D. V shed 5 bases and J shed 8 bases, with 12 bases lying between them. The CDR3 runs 12 residues. The germline gives CDR1 MGHRA, CDR2 YSYEKL. Here the CDR3 reads CASSSMDWGYTF. As DNA, the CDR3 is TGCGCCAGCAGCTCCATGGACTGGGGCTACACCTTC.

The gene calls are TRBV4-3 and TRBJ2-5; D is possibly TRBD1 or TRBD2 (5 bases each). The CDR3 contains 14 residues. Germline values: CDR1 LGHNA, CDR2 YSLEER. V gave up 1 base and J gave up 5 bases, with 11 bases separating them. CDR3 amino acids: CASSQGQGVETQYF. Written as DNA, the CDR3 is TGCGCCAGCAGCCAAGGTCAGGGAGTGGAGACCCAGTACTTC.

This rearrangement joins TRBV25-1 to TRBJ1-2; D unresolved. The CDR3 length is 8 residues. V was trimmed by 6 bases and J by 8 bases, leaving 1 base between them. Per the germline V gene, CDR1 is MGHDK and CDR2 is SYGVNS. CDR3 in amino acids: CASRGYTF. CDR3 sequence (DNA): TGTGCCAGCAGAGGCTACACCTTC.